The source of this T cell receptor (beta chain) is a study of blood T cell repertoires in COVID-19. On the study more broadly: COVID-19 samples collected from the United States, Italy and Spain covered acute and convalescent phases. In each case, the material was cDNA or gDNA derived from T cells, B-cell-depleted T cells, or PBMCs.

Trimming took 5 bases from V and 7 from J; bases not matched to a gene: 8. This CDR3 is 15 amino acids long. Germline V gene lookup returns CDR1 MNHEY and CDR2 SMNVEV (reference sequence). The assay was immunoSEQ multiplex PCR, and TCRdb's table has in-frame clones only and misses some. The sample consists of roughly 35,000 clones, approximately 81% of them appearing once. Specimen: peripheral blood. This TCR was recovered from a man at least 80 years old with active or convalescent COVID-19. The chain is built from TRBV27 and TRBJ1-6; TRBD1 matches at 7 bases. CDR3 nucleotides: TGTGCCAGCAGTGCCAGACAGGGCTCGAATTCACCCCTCCACTTT. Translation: CASSARQGSNSPLHF.